This TCR beta chain was sequenced for a study of T cell clonality in common variable immunodeficiency. V was clipped by 0 bases and J by 3 bases, with 7 bases between them. This CDR3 has 13 amino acids. Germline CDR1 SGHRS, CDR2 YFSETQ. This clone occurred a few times. Its antigen is not identified. The sequence runs out 3 residues before the end of the CDR3; the remainder is reconstructed from the germline J gene. Other DNA sequences within the sample encode an identical CDR3. Profiled with immunoSEQ multiplex PCR; TCRdb holds only in-frame clones, not every one. The sample has approximately 28,000 clones, none seen only once. Findings and caveats of the study: T cell subpopulation sequencing would be needed to explain CVID clonality. Common variable immunodeficiency TCR beta sequences reportedly had fewer deletions and N-nucleotide insertions.

CVID meant reduced serum IgG, IgA and/or IgM plus specific antibody deficiency. CVID subjects were neither ill nor on immunomodulatory or immunosuppressive medication at sampling. The origin of this receptor is a human donor with common variable immunodeficiency. V gene TRBV5-1 combines with J gene TRBJ2-7; possibly TRBD1 for D (5 bases). Material: peripheral blood mononuclear cells. The CDR3 region is CASSLGQSYEQYF. The covered CDR3 bases are TGCGCCAGCAGCTTGGGACAGAGCTACGAG.